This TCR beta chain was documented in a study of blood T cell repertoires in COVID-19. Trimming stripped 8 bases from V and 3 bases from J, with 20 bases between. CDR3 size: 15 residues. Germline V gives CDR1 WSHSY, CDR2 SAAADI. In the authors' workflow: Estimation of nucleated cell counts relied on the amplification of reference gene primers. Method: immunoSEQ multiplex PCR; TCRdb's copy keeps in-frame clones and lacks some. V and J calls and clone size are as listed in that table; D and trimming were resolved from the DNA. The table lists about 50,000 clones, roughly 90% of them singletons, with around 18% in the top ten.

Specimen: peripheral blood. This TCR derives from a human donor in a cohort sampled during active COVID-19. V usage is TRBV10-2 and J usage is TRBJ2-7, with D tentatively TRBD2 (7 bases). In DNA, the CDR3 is TGCGCCAGCGGGTCTCTCCCGGGGGGACACTACGAGCAGTACTTC. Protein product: CASGSLPGGHYEQYF.